Following are 24 T cell receptor beta chains from one sample sequenced in a study of blood T cell repertoires in COVID-19. The table came from immunoSEQ multiplex PCR; TCRdb's copy has only in-frame clones and leaves some out. The sample yields about 150,000 clones, roughly four fifths seen once. The material sequenced was peripheral blood. The receptors shown here come from a woman older than 75 with acute or convalescent COVID-19.

The chain combines TRBV11-2 with TRBJ1-1; 9 bases align to TRBD1. Losses at the gene ends were 3 bases for V and 4 bases for J; bases not matched to a gene: 0. The CDR3 sequence is 13 residues long. Germline CDR1 reads SGHAT; CDR2 reads FQNNGV. This CDR3 is CASSLDRGTEAFF. The CDR3 region has the DNA TGTGCCAGCAGCTTGGACAGGGGCACTGAAGCTTTCTTT.

The chain joins TRBV18 to TRBJ1-1; possible D gene TRBD1, 6 bases. Germline V gene sequence: CDR1 KGHSH, CDR2 LQKENI. Trimming shortened V by 3 bases and J by 4 bases, and 12 bases separated the two germline ends. This CDR3 has 14 amino acids. CDR3 DNA sequence: TGTGCCAGCTCACCGGCGGGGGCAGGCACTGAAGCTTTCTTT. It specifies CASSPAGAGTEAFF. Filled out from reference TRBV18 and TRBJ1-1, the complete variable domain reads NAGVMQNPRHLVRRRGQEARLRCSPMKGHSHVYWYRQLPEEGLKFMVYLQKENIIDESGMPKERFSAEFPKEGPSILRIQQVVRGDSAAYFCASSPAGAGTEAFFGQGTRLTVV.

In its sample, this clone was seen a few times. This rearrangement joins TRBV5-1 to TRBJ2-7; D is possibly TRBD1 (6 bases). The germline V gene encodes CDR1 SGHRS and CDR2 YFSETQ. The CDR3 contains 14 residues. Trimming took 4 bases from V and 6 from J, leaving 17 bases between them. CDR3 DNA sequence: TGCGCCAGCAGCCCTGGACAGATTCCTGGCGAGCAGTACTTC. Residues: CASSPGQIPGEQYF.

The V call is TRBV7-3, the J call TRBJ2-2; 8 nucleotides agree with TRBD2. After removal of 5 bases from V and 2 bases from J, the junction contained 4 bases not matched to a gene. Germline CDR1 and CDR2: SGHTA and FQGTGA. The CDR3 sequence is 15 residues long. As DNA, the CDR3 is TGTGCCAGCAGCCCTCTAGCGGGCAACACCGGGGAGCTGTTTTTT. It codes for CASSPLAGNTGELFF.

This clone has a handful of counts. This chain connects TRBV10-3 to TRBJ1-1, with D maybe TRBD1 (5 bases). Germline assignment: CDR1 ENHRY and CDR2 SYGVKD. This CDR3 contains 15 residues. V lost 0 bases, J lost 6 bases, and 14 bases lay in between. The CDR3 coding sequence is TGTGCCATCAGTGAGTCTGGGGCACTTGGCTCTGAAGCTTTCTTT. This sequence encodes CAISESGALGSEAFF.

The chain couples TRBV13 to TRBJ1-3; D remains unclear. CDR3 size: 13 residues. Germline V gene data show CDR1 as PRHDT and CDR2 as FYEKMQ (reference sequence). V lost 5 bases and J 11 bases, leaving 16 bases between the germline ends. CDR3 bases: TGTGCCAGCAGCAAGCCTCCCTCCGGGGCCATATATTTT. It specifies CASSKPPSGAIYF.

This clone showed up just a few times. The CDR3 sequence is CASRPTGGHGYTF. For the CDR3, the DNA is TGTGCCAGCAGGCCTACAGGGGGCCATGGCTACACCTTC. The rearrangement joins TRBV12-3 or TRBV12-4 to TRBJ1-2; 9 positions agree with TRBD1. With V trimmed by 6 bases and J by 6 bases, 5 bases remained unmatched. The CDR3 runs to 13 residues.

V and J are TRBV2 and TRBJ1-2; 10 bases fit TRBD1. The CDR3 spans 14 residues. V shed 7 bases, J shed 6 bases, and the junction held 8 bases outside the gene matches. CDR1 is SNHLY and CDR2 is FYNNEI in the germline V gene. This chain's CDR3 is CASMGDRGVNGYTF. The CDR3 DNA reads as TGTGCCAGCATGGGGGACAGGGGAGTAAATGGCTACACCTTC.

J is TRBJ2-1 and V is TRBV11-2; D call uncertain. The CDR3 contains 11 residues. With 5 bases removed from V and 9 bases from J, the gap between germline ends came to 8 bases. Germline CDR1 reads SGHAT; CDR2 reads FQNNGV. CDR3 loop: CASSPAGEQFF. The DNA for the CDR3 is TGTGCCAGCAGCCCCGCCGGTGAGCAGTTCTTC.

This clone was counted between two and nine times. The chain is built from TRBV5-1 and TRBJ2-7, with 13 positions matching TRBD2. With 5 bases clipped from V and 7 bases from J, the junction kept 6 bases outside the gene matches. Germline-derived CDR1 and CDR2 are SGHRS and YFSETQ. The CDR3 runs to 14 residues. The CDR3 sequence is CASRGLAGSEEQYF. As DNA, the CDR3 is TGCGCCAGCAGGGGACTAGCGGGGTCGGAGGAGCAGTACTTC.

Only one count was recorded for this clone. This sequence joins TRBV18 and TRBJ1-1, with 12 nucleotides matching TRBD1. Trimming cost V 6 bases and J 5 bases; bases outside gene matches: 13. Per germline, CDR1 KGHSH and CDR2 LQKENI. This CDR3 comprises 17 residues. CDR3 DNA: TGTGCCAGCTCCCAGAGCGGCGGGACAGGGGGCTCTACTGAAGCTTTCTTT. Encoded protein: CASSQSGGTGGSTEAFF.

V and J are TRBV30 and TRBJ1-1; no clear D. Germline V lookup: CDR1 GTSNPN, CDR2 SVGIG (reference sequence). This CDR3 has 14 amino acids. V lost 0 bases, J lost 4 bases, and 12 bases lay in between. The CDR3 protein is CAWSVNLGSTEAFF. The CDR3, as DNA: TGTGCCTGGAGTGTAAACTTGGGCTCCACTGAAGCTTTCTTT.

The chain employs TRBV28 and TRBJ2-7; 8 bases are a match to TRBD2. Germline V gene lookup returns CDR1 MDHEN and CDR2 SYDVKM. The CDR3 length is 13 residues. J gave up 6 bases and V 4 bases, and 5 bases lay outside the gene matches. CDR3 protein: CASSSGLAGEQYF. For the CDR3, the DNA is TGTGCCAGCAGTTCTGGACTAGCCGGCGAGCAGTACTTC.

This clone was counted only a few times. This chain connects TRBV6-7 to TRBJ1-4; 7 bases match TRBD1. TRBV6-7 is treated as an ORF (open reading frame) with a function not yet certain. The CDR3 extends over 15 amino acids. V trimming: 0 bases; J trimming: 8 bases; junction bases outside the gene matches: 6. CDR3 nucleotides: TGTGCCAGCAGTTACTCGACAGGGCGGGAAGAAAAACTGTTTTTT. This encodes CASSYSTGREEKLFF.

The chain couples TRBV5-6 to TRBJ2-3, with 9 bases lining up with TRBD2. CDR3 length: 16 residues. J gave up 2 bases and V 0 bases, and 4 bases lay outside the gene matches. Germline CDR1 reads SGHDT; CDR2 reads YYEEEE. This chain's CDR3 is CASSLDAGGVTDTQYF. In nucleotides, the CDR3 is TGTGCCAGCAGCTTGGACGCGGGAGGGGTCACAGATACGCAGTATTTT.

This rearrangement joins TRBV15 to TRBJ2-1; 9 positions match TRBD2. Germline values: CDR1 LNHNV, CDR2 YYDKDF (reference sequence). J was trimmed by 4 bases and V by 0 bases; bases with no gene match: 10. The CDR3 extends over 18 amino acids. The CDR3 nucleotides are TGTGCCACCAGCAGAGATCCCGGGTCAGCGGGAGGATACAATGAGCAGTTCTTC. It encodes CATSRDPGSAGGYNEQFF.

The chain links TRBV19 to TRBJ2-3; a weak D match, TRBD1 (6 bases). This CDR3 spans 14 amino acids. Trimming pared 5 bases from V and 2 bases from J, leaving 11 bases between. Germline lookup yields CDR1 LNHDA and CDR2 SQIVND (reference sequence). CDR3 bases: TGTGCCAGTAGTGAACAGGGTTTCACAGATACGCAGTATTTT. It encodes CASSEQGFTDTQYF.

This clone was found a few times. The chain couples TRBV7-6 to TRBJ2-7; D uncertain. The CDR3 length is 15 residues. Germline-derived CDR1 and CDR2 are SGHVS and FNYEAQ. Trimming stripped 1 base from V and 0 bases from J, with 10 bases between. The CDR3: CASSLGLQDSYEQYF. The CDR3 nucleotides are TGTGCCAGCAGCTTAGGTCTTCAGGACTCCTACGAGCAGTACTTC.

The chain has TRBV19 and TRBJ2-1, with TRBD1 matching 10 bases. The CDR3 extends over 15 amino acids. V was pared by 4 bases and J by 3 bases, with 3 bases of the junction left unmatched. Germline values: CDR1 LNHDA, CDR2 SQIVND (reference sequence). CDR3 sequence (DNA): TGTGCCAGTAGTACGGGACAGGGGAACTACAATGAGCAGTTCTTC. It translates to CASSTGQGNYNEQFF.

The CDR3 reads CASSEAITLSVYEQYF. CDR3 bases: TGTGCCAGCAGTGAAGCGATCACTTTATCGGTCTACGAGCAGTACTTC. This chain joins TRBV2 and TRBJ2-7; D not resolved. This CDR3 has 16 amino acids. Germline assignment: CDR1 SNHLY and CDR2 FYNNEI. V was cut by 0 bases and J by 3 bases, with 15 bases left in between. Complete variable domain (other parts from reference TRBV2 and TRBJ2-7): EPEVTQTPSHQVTQMGQEVILRCVPISNHLYFYWYRQILGQKVEFLVSFYNNEISEKSEIFDDQFSVERPDGSNFTLKIRSTKLEDSAMYFCASSEAITLSVYEQYFGPGTRLTVT.

The chain has TRBV9 and TRBJ2-2, with D unresolved. V was cut by 3 bases and J by 8 bases, with 5 bases left in between. Germline-derived CDR1 and CDR2 are SGDLS and YYNGEE. This CDR3 is 11 amino acids long. CDR3 nucleotide sequence: TGTGCCAGCAGCGCCAGGGGGGAGCTGTTTTTT. This gives the protein CASSARGELFF.

As to this clone: Other nucleotide sequences in the sample specify the same CDR3. V is TRBV19 and J is TRBJ2-2, with a tentative D call TRBD1 (5 bases). Trimming stripped 1 base from V and 1 base from J, with 13 bases between. CDR1 is LNHDA, CDR2 SQIVND, per germline (reference sequence). The CDR3 sequence is 17 residues long. The CDR3 region has the DNA TGTGCCAGTAGTATAGGCCAGGGCATCGGGAACACCGGGGAGCTGTTTTTT. Encoded protein: CASSIGQGIGNTGELFF.

This clone showed up just once. V gene TRBV4-3 combines with J gene TRBJ1-2; TRBD1 aligns across 7 bases. Germline V gives CDR1 LGHNA, CDR2 YSLEER. The CDR3 has 14 residues. The V gene end was trimmed by 5 bases and the J gene end by 6 bases; junction bases not matched to a gene: 9. CDR3 amino acids: CASSSRGRFDGYTF. The CDR3 DNA reads TGCGCCAGCAGCTCAAGGGGGCGTTTTGATGGCTACACCTTC.

The chain has TRBV19 and TRBJ1-2, with a tentative D call TRBD1 (6 bases). Trimming took 3 bases from V and 0 from J, leaving 11 bases between them. Germline CDR1 LNHDA, CDR2 SQIVND (reference sequence). CDR3 length: 15 amino acids. This CDR3 reads CASSMGTTSNYGYTF. CDR3 nucleotide sequence: TGTGCCAGTAGTATGGGGACAACCTCTAACTATGGCTACACCTTC.